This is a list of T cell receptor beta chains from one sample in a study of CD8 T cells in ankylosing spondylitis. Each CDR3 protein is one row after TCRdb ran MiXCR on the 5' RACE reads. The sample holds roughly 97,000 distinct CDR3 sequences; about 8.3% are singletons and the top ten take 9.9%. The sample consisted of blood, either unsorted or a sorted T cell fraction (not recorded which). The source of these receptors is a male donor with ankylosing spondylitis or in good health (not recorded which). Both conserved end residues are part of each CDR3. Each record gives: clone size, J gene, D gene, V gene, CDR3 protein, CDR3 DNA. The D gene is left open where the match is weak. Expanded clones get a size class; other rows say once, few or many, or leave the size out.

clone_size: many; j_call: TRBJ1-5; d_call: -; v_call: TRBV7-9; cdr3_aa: CASSLGFSNQPQHF; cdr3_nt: TGTGCCAGCAGCTTAGGATTTAGCAATCAGCCCCAGCATTTT
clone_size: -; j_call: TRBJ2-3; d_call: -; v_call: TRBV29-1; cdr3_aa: CSTSAQGVRTDTQYF; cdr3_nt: TGCAGCACATCAGCGCAGGGTGTAAGGACAGATACGCAGTATTTT
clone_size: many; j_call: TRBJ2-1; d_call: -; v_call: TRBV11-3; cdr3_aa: CASSLRNAYNEQFF; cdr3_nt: TGTGCCAGCAGCTTGAGGAATGCCTACAATGAGCAGTTCTTC
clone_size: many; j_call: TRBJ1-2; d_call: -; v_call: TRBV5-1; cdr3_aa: CASSLDREGYTF; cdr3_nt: TGCGCCAGCAGCTTGGATCGGGAGGGCTACACCTTC
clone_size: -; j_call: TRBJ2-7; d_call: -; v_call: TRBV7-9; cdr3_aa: CASSLADSSYEQYF; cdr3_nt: TGTGCCAGCAGCTTAGCTGACAGCTCCTACGAGCAGTACTTC
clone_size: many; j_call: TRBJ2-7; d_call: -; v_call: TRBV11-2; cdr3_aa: CASSLGDEQYF; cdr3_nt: TGTGCCAGCAGCTTAGGGGACGAGCAGTACTTC
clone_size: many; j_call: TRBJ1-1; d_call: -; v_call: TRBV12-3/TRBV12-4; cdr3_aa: CASRGQVKAEAFF; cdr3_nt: TGTGCCAGCAGGGGGCAGGTCAAGGCCGAAGCTTTCTTT
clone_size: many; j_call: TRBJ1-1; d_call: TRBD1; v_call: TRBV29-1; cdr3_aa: CSVYRRDRVLEAFF; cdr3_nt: TGCAGCGTCTACCGCCGGGACAGGGTGCTTGAAGCTTTCTTT
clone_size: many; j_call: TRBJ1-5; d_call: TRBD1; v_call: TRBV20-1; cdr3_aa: CSASYRGWSSNQPQHF; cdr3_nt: TGCAGTGCTAGTTACAGGGGCTGGAGTAGCAATCAGCCCCAGCATTTT
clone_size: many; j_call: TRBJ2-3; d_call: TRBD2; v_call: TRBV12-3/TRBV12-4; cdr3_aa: CASSLESGGRGPDTQYF; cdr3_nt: TGTGCCAGCAGTTTGGAAAGTGGCGGGAGAGGCCCAGATACGCAGTATTTT
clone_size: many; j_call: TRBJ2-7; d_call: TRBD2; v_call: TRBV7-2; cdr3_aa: CASTPRRGMYEQYF; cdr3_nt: TGTGCCAGCACCCCCCGGCGGGGGATGTACGAGCAGTACTTC
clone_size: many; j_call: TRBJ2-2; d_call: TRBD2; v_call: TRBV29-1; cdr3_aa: CSVENPAGSTGELFF; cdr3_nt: TGCAGCGTTGAAAATCCAGCGGGGTCCACCGGGGAGCTGTTTTTT
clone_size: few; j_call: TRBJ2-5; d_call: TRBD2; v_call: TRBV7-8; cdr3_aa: CASSPGTSGGTTQYF; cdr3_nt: TGTGCCAGCAGCCCCGGGACTAGCGGGGGGACGACCCAGTACTTC
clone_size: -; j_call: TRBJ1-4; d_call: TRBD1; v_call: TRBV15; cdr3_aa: CATSRVHGTGNEKLFF; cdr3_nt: TGTGCCACCAGCAGAGTTCACGGGACAGGAAATGAAAAACTGTTTTTT
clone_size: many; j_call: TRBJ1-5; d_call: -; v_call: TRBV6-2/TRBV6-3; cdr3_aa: CASSYGAGSQPQHF; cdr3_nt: TGTGCCAGCAGTTACGGGGCAGGGTCTCAGCCCCAGCATTTT
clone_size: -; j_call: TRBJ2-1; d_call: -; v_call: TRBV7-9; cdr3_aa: CASSLPGTEQFF; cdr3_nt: TGTGCCAGCAGCTTACCAGGGACAGAGCAGTTCTTC
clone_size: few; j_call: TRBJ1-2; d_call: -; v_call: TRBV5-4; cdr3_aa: CASSLQGSPNYGYTF; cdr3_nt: TGTGCCAGCAGCCTGCAGGGGAGTCCCAACTATGGCTACACCTTC
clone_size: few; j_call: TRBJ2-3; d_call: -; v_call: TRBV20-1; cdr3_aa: CCAIPEPISSGTDTQYF; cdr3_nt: TGCTGCGCTATACCCGAGCCCATAAGTAGTGGCACAGATACGCAGTATTTT
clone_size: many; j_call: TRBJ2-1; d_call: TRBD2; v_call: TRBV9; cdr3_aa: CASSVGTSVNEQFF; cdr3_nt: TGTGCCAGCAGCGTCGGGACTAGCGTAAATGAGCAGTTCTTC
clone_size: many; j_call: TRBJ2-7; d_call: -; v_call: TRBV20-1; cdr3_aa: CSASLWGTYEQYF; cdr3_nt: TGCAGTGCTAGTCTCTGGGGGACCTACGAGCAGTACTTC
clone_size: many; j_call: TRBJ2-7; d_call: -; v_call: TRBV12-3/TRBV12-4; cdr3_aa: CASSLAVSSRGQYF; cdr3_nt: TGTGCCAGCAGTTTAGCCGTTAGCTCCCGTGGGCAGTACTTC
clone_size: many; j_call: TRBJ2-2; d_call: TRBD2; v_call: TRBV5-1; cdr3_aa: CASSPGTSGSIIGELFF; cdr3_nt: TGCGCCAGCAGCCCGGGGACTAGCGGGAGCATAATCGGGGAGCTGTTTTTT
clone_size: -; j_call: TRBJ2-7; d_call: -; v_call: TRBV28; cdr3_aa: CASSLSWNEQYF; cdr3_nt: TGTGCCAGCAGTTTAAGTTGGAACGAGCAGTACTTC
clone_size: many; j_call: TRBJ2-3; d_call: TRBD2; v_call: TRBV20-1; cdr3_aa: CSAIAGEHTDTQYF; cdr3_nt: TGCAGTGCAATAGCGGGGGAACACACAGATACGCAGTATTTT
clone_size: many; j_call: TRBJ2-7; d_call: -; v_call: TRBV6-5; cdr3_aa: CASIGNSYEQYF; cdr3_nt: TGTGCCAGCATCGGAAATTCCTACGAGCAGTACTTC
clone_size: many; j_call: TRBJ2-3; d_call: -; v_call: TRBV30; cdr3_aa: CAWSPTLGPTDTQYF; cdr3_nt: TGTGCCTGGAGCCCAACCCTCGGGCCCACAGATACGCAGTATTTT
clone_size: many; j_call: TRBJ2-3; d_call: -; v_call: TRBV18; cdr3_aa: CASLLTGGSTDTQYF; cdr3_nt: TGTGCCAGCTTACTGACAGGAGGGAGCACAGATACGCAGTATTTT
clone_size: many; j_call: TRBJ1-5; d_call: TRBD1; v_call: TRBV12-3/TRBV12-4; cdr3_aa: CASSLTGGNQPQHF; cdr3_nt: TGTGCCAGCAGCCTAACAGGGGGTAATCAGCCCCAGCATTTT
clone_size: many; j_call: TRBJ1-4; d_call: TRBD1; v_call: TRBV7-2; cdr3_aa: CASSKDRGEKLFF; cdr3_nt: TGTGCCAGCAGCAAGGACAGGGGCGAAAAACTGTTTTTT